The present entry profiles one T cell receptor (beta chain) with its context. This clonotype was counted a few times. This clone's antigen is unknown. It has no much larger one-base neighbor in the sample; base qualities were not kept. PBMCs were isolated by Ficoll-Paque density gradient centrifugation. Instrument on record: Illumina NovaSeq 6000. TCRalpha and TCRbeta cDNA libraries were constructed by 5'RACE with constant-segment primers, with sample barcodes and unique molecular identifiers being introduced. Trizol reagent was used to extract RNA from every sample. The libraries were amplified in two PCR steps, and the second step added a second sample barcode and Illumina TruSeq adapters. Libraries were sequenced on an Illumina NovaSeq with 2 x 150 bp paired-end reads. Regarding the original processing steps: With migec v1.2.7, reads were demultiplexed and then collapsed into UMI-guided consensus sequences. Using mixcr v2.1.11, UMI consensuses were aligned to TRA and TRB V and J templates and then assembled into clonotypes. Clonotypes were classified as expanded or contracted when called significant by both edgeR and NoisET, with noise models trained on biological replicates. For edgeR calls, the thresholds were a false discovery rate-adjusted p below 0.01 and a log2 fold-change of 1. As an exploratory analysis of dynamics, max-normalized trajectories of the 1000 most abundant clonotypes were examined with PCA combined with hierarchical clustering. Separately sequenced CD4+ and CD8+ repertoires were used to assign the CD4 or CD8 phenotype of responding clones. Using fastp trimming at Q25 and MiXCR clonotype assembly, TCRdb reanalyzed the public sequencing data and kept in-frame beta chains. One record per CDR3 amino acid sequence lists the most common genes and DNA. The V and J calls, along with clone size, are taken from TCRdb and not from the paper's own processing. This sample gives tens of thousands of distinct CDR3 sequences in total; more than 13% of them show up just once. 39% of the sample comes from the top ten.

This entry belongs to a study of T-cell memory formation after mild COVID-19 (dated by TCRdb to 2020 to 2022). Turning to the overall study: Most TCR sequence clusters were specific to one of the two donors. In a couple of donors, T-cell clones that expanded and contracted after mild COVID-19 were tracked by sequencing TCRalpha and TCRbeta repertoires over time. The cohort was made up of two young adult volunteers, one female and one male, who were previously healthy. Broader findings and caveats from the paper: SARS-CoV-2 specificity of the second-wave clones peaking on day 37 was not confirmed. Some responding clones were found in pre-infection memory, which suggests that pre-existing cross-reactive memory T cells took part in the SARS-CoV-2 response. Contracting CD4+ clones were located mainly in the CM and EM memory subsets, whereas CD8+ clones were found to be enriched in EMRA. From day 15 to 85, contracting clones showed balanced CD4/CD8 phenotypes, whereas a second wave of clones that expanded from day 15 to 37 leaned towards CD4+. Only a couple of mild cases were covered by the study, and larger cohorts that include severe cases with pre-infection samples were considered necessary.

The CDR3 spans 15 residues, from the cysteine through the phenylalanine. The retained sequence is limited to the CDR3, 45 bases, with the frame set at the first base. V loses 7 bases, J loses 5 bases, and the germline ends lie 20 bases apart. CDR1 SGHDT and CDR2 YYEEEE were looked up in the germline V gene. The V gene is TRBV5-6 and the J gene is TRBJ2-3; the D gene is perhaps TRBD2, on 7 matching bases. This sequence originates from a man between 18 and 35 years old who had mild COVID-19 (a few samples of this study predate the infection). The sample titles of this study are shuffled in the database, so cell type and time point are left out; the donor was told from shared clones. Input material: PBMCs or a T cell subset sorted from them (not recorded which). The nucleotides are TGTGCCAGCCTCTTGCTGGCGGGGGCCTTAGATACGCAGTATTTT. This translates into CASLLLAGALDTQYF.